A single sample is the source of the 13 T cell receptor beta chains below, sequenced in a study of CD8+ T cells in alopecia areata. TCR sequencing used cDNA made by reverse transcription of extracted RNA. The table came from immunoSEQ multiplex PCR; TCRdb's copy has only in-frame clones and leaves some out. The sample lists 140,000 to 150,000 clones; more than 40% were seen once. The sample taken for sequencing was CD4+ T cells sorted from blood. These receptors were taken from a human donor with alopecia areata.

The rearrangement joins TRBV5-1 to TRBJ2-7; 8 nucleotides match TRBD2. This CDR3 is built from 18 residues. J was trimmed by 3 bases and V by 1 base; bases with no gene match: 15. Germline CDR1 and CDR2: SGHRS and YFSETQ. The CDR3 spells CASSLFPGTSGGHYEQYF. CDR3 nucleotide sequence: TGCGCCAGCAGCTTGTTCCCCGGGACAAGCGGGGGACACTACGAGCAGTACTTC. The full variable domain, its missing parts supplied by reference TRBV5-1 and TRBJ2-7, is KAGVTQTPRYLIKTRGQQVTLSCSPISGHRSVSWYQQTPGQGLQFLFEYFSETQRNKGNFPGRFSGRQFSNSRSEMNVSTLELGDSALYLCASSLFPGTSGGHYEQYFGPGTRLTVT.

The V and J genes are TRBV9 and TRBJ2-5; D may match TRBD1 or TRBD2 (6 bases each). CDR1 SGDLS and CDR2 YYNGEE come from the germline V gene. The CDR3 runs 16 residues. The V end lost 2 bases, the J end lost 5 bases, and 19 bases lay between the germline ends. The CDR3 sequence is CASSVDLGGLSETQYF. CDR3 DNA sequence: TGTGCCAGCAGCGTGGACCTTGGGGGGCTATCGGAGACCCAGTACTTC.

This clone has more than one count but fewer than ten. The V and J genes are TRBV4-1 and TRBJ2-5; D may be TRBD2 (6 bases). This CDR3 region has 15 residues. The V end lost 0 bases, the J end lost 5 bases, and 13 bases lay between the germline ends. CDR1 and CDR2 from the germline V gene are MGHRA and YSYEKL. The CDR3, as DNA: TGCGCCAGCAGCCAAGAAGCAGGGAGGTGGGAGACCCAGTACTTC. It encodes CASSQEAGRWETQYF.

The J gene is TRBJ2-5, the V gene TRBV28, with no clear D. Trimming cost V 5 bases and J 1 base, with 11 bases left between them. The CDR3 runs to 14 residues. From germline, CDR1 is MDHEN and CDR2 SYDVKM. The CDR3 sequence is CASSPRNLQETQYF. In DNA, the CDR3 is TGTGCCAGCAGTCCCCGCAACCTCCAAGAGACCCAGTACTTC.

This clone was seen more than once but under ten times. The V and J genes are TRBV5-1 and TRBJ2-3, with 8 bases matching TRBD2. There are 18 residues in the CDR3. Trimming cost V 1 base and J 0 bases; bases outside gene matches: 10. Germline lookup yields CDR1 SGHRS and CDR2 YFSETQ. For the CDR3, the DNA is TGCGCCAGCAGCTTGAGTACCGCGGGGGGCGGAAGCACAGATACGCAGTATTTT. It translates to CASSLSTAGGGSTDTQYF.

The CDR3 reads CASSPAARETQYF. CDR3 bases: TGTGCCAGCAGCCCCGCTGCCCGGGAGACCCAGTACTTC. The chain is built from TRBV7-9 and TRBJ2-5; unclear D gene. CDR1 is SEHNR, CDR2 FQNEAQ, per germline (reference sequence). The CDR3 spans 13 residues. V lost 5 bases to trimming and J lost 5 bases, with 12 bases between them.

This clone occurred a few times. This chain uses TRBV4-1 with TRBJ2-5; no clear D gene. In germline, CDR1 is MGHRA, CDR2 YSYEKL. V dropped 1 base and J dropped 4 bases, with 7 bases sitting between them. There are 13 residues in the CDR3. The chain's CDR3 is CASSQAPPETQYF. In DNA, the CDR3 is TGCGCCAGCAGCCAAGCCCCACCAGAGACCCAGTACTTC.

V gene TRBV5-1 combines with J gene TRBJ2-4; D gene unclear. Trimming pared 0 bases from V and 0 bases from J, leaving 7 bases between. This CDR3 is 15 amino acids long. From germline, CDR1 is SGHRS and CDR2 YFSETQ. The CDR3, as DNA: TGCGCCAGCAGCTTGGGGTCGGTAGCCAAAAACATTCAGTACTTC. Translated: CASSLGSVAKNIQYF.

The V gene is TRBV2, the J gene TRBJ1-1; tentative D call: TRBD1 (6 bases). The CDR3 has 12 residues. Germline V CDR1 and CDR2: SNHLY, FYNNEI. Trimming stripped 3 bases from V and 13 bases from J, with 15 bases between. The DNA of the CDR3 is TGTGCCAGCAGTGAGGCAGGGGCGGTGGTTTTCTTT. This gives the protein CASSEAGAVVFF.

This clone showed up just a few times. The chain is built from TRBV11-2 and TRBJ2-7, with D hard to call. Looked up from germline, CDR1 is SGHAT and CDR2 is FQNNGV. The CDR3 consists of 17 residues. V was clipped by 6 bases and J by 2 bases, with 23 bases between them. CDR3 region: CASRSVRGQRYPYEQYF. The CDR3 bases are TGTGCCAGCAGATCGGTTCGCGGTCAGAGATACCCCTACGAGCAGTACTTC.

V and J are TRBV28 and TRBJ2-1; D is ambiguous. Per the germline V gene, CDR1 is MDHEN and CDR2 is SYDVKM. V dropped 2 bases and J dropped 10 bases, with 12 bases sitting between them. The CDR3 consists of 13 residues. The CDR3 here is CASSLLGPDEQFF. CDR3 DNA: TGTGCCAGCAGTTTACTTGGCCCCGACGAGCAGTTCTTC.

The V and J genes are TRBV6-5 and TRBJ2-3, with D maybe TRBD1 (7 bases). CDR1 is MNHEY and CDR2 is SVGAGI in the germline V gene. With 4 bases removed from V and 1 base from J, the gap between germline ends came to 12 bases. The CDR3 length is 15 residues. CDR3 sequence: CASSSSRGGTDTQYF. The CDR3 DNA is TGTGCCAGCAGTTCCTCCAGGGGGGGCACAGATACGCAGTATTTT.

The rearrangement uses TRBV5-1 and TRBJ2-7; possible D gene TRBD2, 6 bases. Trimming stripped 4 bases from V and 6 bases from J, with 17 bases between. The CDR3 is made up of 14 amino acids. Germline CDR1 and CDR2: SGHRS and YFSETQ. CDR3 protein: CASSVLERRGEQYF. The CDR3 DNA follows: TGCGCCAGCAGCGTGTTGGAACGGCGGGGCGAGCAGTACTTC.